The next 29 T cell receptor beta chains were all read from a single sample in a study of blood T cell repertoires in COVID-19. Generated by immunoSEQ multiplex PCR, the TCRdb table keeps only in-frame clones and is missing some. The sample lists over 250,000 clones, around 88% occurring once. The sample consisted of PBMCs or T cells enriched from blood (not recorded which). These receptors all come from a man aged 40-55 years who had recovered from COVID-19.

Concerning this clone: At one of its ends the junction is not consistent with the germline gene, which may arise from a read error. V gene TRBV19 combines with J gene TRBJ1-2; 7 bases line up with TRBD1. The CDR3 has 15 residues. The germline V gene encodes CDR1 LNHDA and CDR2 SQIVND (reference sequence). The CDR3 DNA sequence: TGTGCCAGTAGTATAGAAACAGGGGTGAACTCTGGCTACACCTTC. Residues: CASSIETGVNSGYTF.

The count of this clone is one. The chain combines TRBV7-2 with TRBJ2-1, with 10 bases that match TRBD2. Germline V gene data show CDR1 as SGHTA and CDR2 as FQGNSA. The CDR3 contains 18 residues. V gave up 1 base and J gave up 4 bases; unmatched junction bases: 10. DNA for the CDR3: TGTGCCAGCAGCTTAGTTTCCAGCGGGAGGGCTAGTTACAATGAGCAGTTCTTC. Its translation is CASSLVSSGRASYNEQFF.

The chain is built from TRBV19 and TRBJ1-5, with D possibly being TRBD1 (6 bases). Trimming removed 3 bases at V and 2 bases at J, with 14 bases between. The CDR3 length is 16 residues. Germline V gene data show CDR1 as LNHDA and CDR2 as SQIVND (reference sequence). CDR3 nucleotides: TGTGCCAGTAGTATGAACAGGGTGGGAGGCAATCAGCCCCAGCATTTT. As protein: CASSMNRVGGNQPQHF.

This clone was seen only a few times. This chain uses TRBV9 with TRBJ2-1, with D uncertain. The V end was cut by 0 bases, the J end by 10 bases, with 8 bases between. The germline CDR1 and CDR2 sequences are SGDLS and YYNGEE. The CDR3 extends over 12 amino acids. The CDR3 loop is CASSVGGPEQFF. CDR3 nucleotide sequence: TGTGCCAGCAGCGTAGGCGGTCCGGAGCAGTTCTTC.

The rearrangement uses TRBV7-2 and TRBJ2-7, with 11 bases lining up with TRBD2. Losses at the gene ends were 0 bases for V and 5 bases for J; bases not matched to a gene: 15. Germline CDR1 is SGHTA and CDR2 is FQGNSA. The CDR3 runs 19 residues. In nucleotides, the CDR3 is TGTGCCAGCAGCTTAGCGCTAAAGGGGGGACTAGCGGAGGTCCACGAGCAGTACTTC. Residues: CASSLALKGGLAEVHEQYF.

This chain joins TRBV18 and TRBJ1-1, with 7 bases aligning to TRBD1. CDR3 length: 15 amino acids. Trimming cost V 3 bases and J 1 base; bases outside gene matches: 5. The germline V gene encodes CDR1 KGHSH and CDR2 LQKENI. CDR3 loop: CASSPRQGENTEAFF. The DNA for the CDR3 is TGTGCCAGCTCACCCCGACAGGGAGAGAACACTGAAGCTTTCTTT.

This chain uses TRBV7-2 with TRBJ2-7; D is possibly TRBD2 (6 bases). This CDR3 is built from 15 residues. Looked up from germline, CDR1 is SGHTA and CDR2 is FQGNSA. Deletions cut 2 bases from V and 2 bases from J, with 13 bases between. CDR3 nucleotides: TGTGCCAGCAGCTTAAGTATCGGAGGGACCTACGAGCAGTACTTC. This translates into CASSLSIGGTYEQYF. The full variable domain, with the rest looked up from reference TRBV7-2 and TRBJ2-7, is GAGVSQSPSNKVTEKGKDVELRCDPISGHTALYWYRQSLGQGLEFLIYFQGNSAPDKSGLPSDRFSAERTGGSVSTLTIQRTQQEDSAVYLCASSLSIGGTYEQYFGPGTRLTVT.

V usage is TRBV7-2 and J usage is TRBJ2-7; TRBD1 matches 9 bases. Germline CDR1 and CDR2: SGHTA and FQGNSA. The trim removed 7 bases at V and 3 bases at J, leaving 10 bases unmatched. The CDR3 spans 15 residues. The CDR3 sequence: CASTPGQGRYYEQYF. DNA of the CDR3: TGTGCCAGCACCCCGGGACAGGGAAGATACTACGAGCAGTACTTC. The entire variable domain, with the rest obtained from reference TRBV7-2 and TRBJ2-7, is as follows: GAGVSQSPSNKVTEKGKDVELRCDPISGHTALYWYRQSLGQGLEFLIYFQGNSAPDKSGLPSDRFSAERTGGSVSTLTIQRTQQEDSAVYLCASTPGQGRYYEQYFGPGTRLTVT.

This CDR3 is CASSKSISTPCYEQYF. The CDR3 nucleotides read TGTGCCAGCAGCAAATCAATTAGTACTCCCTGCTACGAGCAGTACTTC. The chain carries TRBV21-1 and TRBJ2-7; the table's D gene call, TRBD2, was not cross checked with the DNA. TRBV21-1 is recorded as a pseudogene. This CDR3 contains 16 residues.

This clone was seen only a few times. V and J are TRBV11-3 and TRBJ1-4, with 7 bases aligning to TRBD1. The CDR3 sequence is 15 residues long. From germline, CDR1 is SGHNT and CDR2 YENEEA. V dropped 5 bases and J dropped 2; count of bases not matched to a gene: 5. The CDR3 region is CASSRGRRTNEKLFF. For the CDR3, the DNA is TGTGCCAGCAGCAGGGGGCGCCGTACTAATGAAAAACTGTTTTTT.

This chain connects TRBV28 to TRBJ2-6; D might be TRBD1 (5 bases). CDR3 size: 18 residues. The germline V and J ends were trimmed by 7 bases and 0 bases, with 19 bases remaining between them. CDR1 and CDR2 (germline): MDHEN, SYDVKM. The CDR3 reads CASNNKGLGGSGANVLTF. DNA for the CDR3: TGTGCCAGCAACAATAAGGGGCTTGGTGGCTCTGGGGCCAACGTCCTGACTTTC.

This clone was detected only once. This chain links TRBV7-2 with TRBJ2-7, with 8 bases matching TRBD2. The germline gives CDR1 SGHTA, CDR2 FQGNSA. The CDR3 loop spans 18 amino acids. The V segment lost 6 bases and the J segment 4 bases; nucleotides outside the gene matches: 20. CDR3 loop: CASSQATTAGGRRYEQYF. The CDR3 nucleotides read TGTGCCAGCAGTCAAGCCACAACGGCGGGAGGCCGGAGGTACGAGCAGTACTTC.

In its sample, this clone was seen once. The rearrangement links TRBV5-4 to TRBJ1-1; TRBD1 agrees at 7 bases. Germline-derived CDR1 and CDR2 are SGHNT and YYREEE (reference sequence). The V segment lost 4 bases and the J segment 0 bases; nucleotides outside the gene matches: 6. This CDR3 comprises 15 residues. The CDR3 region has the DNA TGTGCCAGCAGCGGGGACAGCGCTATGAACACTGAAGCTTTCTTT. Translated: CASSGDSAMNTEAFF.

J is TRBJ2-1 and V is TRBV7-6; 7 bases align to TRBD1. CDR1 is SGHVS and CDR2 is FNYEAQ in the germline V gene. Losses at the gene ends were 4 bases for V and 5 bases for J; bases not matched to a gene: 5. This CDR3 comprises 14 residues. DNA of the CDR3: TGTGCCAGCAGCTCGGGACAGTGGAACAATGAGCAGTTCTTC. Amino acids: CASSSGQWNNEQFF. Using reference TRBV7-6 and TRBJ2-1 for the parts outside the CDR3, the full variable domain is GAGVSQSPRYKVTKRGQDVALRCDPISGHVSLYWYRQALGQGPEFLTYFNYEAQQDKSGLPNDRFSAERPEGSISTLTIQRTEQRDSAMYRCASSSGQWNNEQFFGPGTRLTVL.

V usage is TRBV11-2 and J usage is TRBJ2-1; a weak D match, TRBD2 (8 bases). The CDR3 contains 15 residues. Trimming shortened V by 5 bases and J by 3 bases, and 14 bases separated the two germline ends. Germline-derived CDR1 and CDR2 are SGHAT and FQNNGV. This CDR3 is CASSRGGTVYNEQFF. The CDR3 region has the DNA TGTGCCAGCAGCCGGGGGGGGACAGTCTACAATGAGCAGTTCTTC.

The genes are TRBV29-1 and TRBJ2-3, with TRBD2 matching over 8 bases. Per germline, CDR1 SQVTM and CDR2 ANQGSEA. Trimming cost V 4 bases and J 3 bases; bases outside gene matches: 6. The CDR3 is made up of 14 amino acids. CDR3 in DNA: TGCAGCGTTGTCGGGAGGGGGGCTACAGATACGCAGTATTTT. Its translation: CSVVGRGATDTQYF.

The chain uses TRBV7-6 and TRBJ2-2; D may be TRBD2 (5 bases). The CDR3 is 16 amino acids. Trimming cost V 6 bases and J 4 bases, with 18 bases left between them. Germline lookup yields CDR1 SGHVS and CDR2 FNYEAQ. This chain's CDR3 is CASSRAGNLGTGELFF. DNA of the CDR3: TGTGCCAGCAGTCGGGCGGGCAATCTGGGCACCGGGGAGCTGTTTTTT.

The genes are TRBV7-9 and TRBJ1-1; 9 bases map to TRBD1. V gave up 5 bases and J gave up 11 bases; unmatched junction bases: 9. This CDR3 contains 13 residues. Germline CDR1 and CDR2: SEHNR and FQNEAQ (reference sequence). CDR3 loop: CASSLGDRDGAFF. For the CDR3, the DNA is TGTGCCAGCAGCCTTGGGGACAGGGACGGCGCTTTCTTT.

This chain links TRBV5-1 with TRBJ2-2; D unclear. This CDR3 contains 11 residues. Germline loops: CDR1 SGHRS, CDR2 YFSETQ. Trimming shortened V by 4 bases and J by 5 bases, and 3 bases separated the two germline ends. CDR3 coding DNA: TGCGCCAGCAGCACAACCGGGGAGCTGTTTTTT. Protein product: CASSTTGELFF.

The rearrangement links TRBV3-1 (or the pseudogene TRBV3-2) to TRBJ1-5; weak D call: TRBD1 (6 bases). Trimming took 4 bases from V and 1 from J, leaving 11 bases between them. CDR1 and CDR2 (germline): LGHDT, YNNKEL (reference sequence). This CDR3 spans 15 amino acids. The DNA of the CDR3 is TGTGCCAGCAGCCGAGAGGGGGGAAGCAATCAGCCCCAGCATTTT. It specifies CASSREGGSNQPQHF.

The genes are TRBV7-2 and TRBJ1-1, with D unclear. The CDR3 is 14 residues long. Germline V gene lookup returns CDR1 SGHTA and CDR2 FQGNSA. V lost 0 bases to trimming and J lost 1 base, with 6 bases between them. The CDR3 DNA reads TGTGCCAGCAGCTTAGCGGCGGCGAACACTGAAGCTTTCTTT. Its protein product is CASSLAAANTEAFF.

The V call is TRBV15, the J call TRBJ1-1; no reliable D call. CDR1 and CDR2 from the germline V gene are LNHNV and YYDKDF (reference sequence). V was trimmed by 1 base and J by 5 bases, leaving 5 bases between them. The CDR3 covers 12 residues. CDR3 bases: TGTGCCACCAGCAGAGGGAGGACTGAAGCTTTCTTT. As protein: CATSRGRTEAFF.

The chain is built from TRBV28 and TRBJ2-3, with 7 bases lining up with TRBD2. The ends lost 6 bases at V and 5 bases at J; junction bases unmatched: 8. The CDR3 sequence is 14 residues long. From germline, CDR1 is MDHEN and CDR2 SYDVKM. CDR3 residues: CASRPRGRGDTQYF. In nucleotides, the CDR3 is TGTGCCAGCAGACCTCGCGGGAGAGGAGATACGCAGTATTTT.

The genes are TRBV4-2 and TRBJ2-7; D gene ambiguous. The CDR3 covers 15 residues. Trimming cost V 0 bases and J 3 bases, with 12 bases left between them. From germline, CDR1 is LGHNA and CDR2 YNFKEQ. CDR3 coding DNA: TGTGCCAGCAGCCAAGACCTAGTCCGTCACTACGAGCAGTACTTC. It yields the protein CASSQDLVRHYEQYF.

The rearrangement uses TRBV29-1 and TRBJ1-1; 7 bases are a match to TRBD1. The V gene end was trimmed by 2 bases and the J gene end by 6 bases; junction bases not matched to a gene: 6. This CDR3 comprises 13 residues. Per germline, CDR1 SQVTM and CDR2 ANQGSEA. Written as DNA, the CDR3 is TGCAGCGTTGAACCCCGGACAGGCTCTGAAGCTTTCTTT. It yields the protein CSVEPRTGSEAFF.

The V and J genes are TRBV5-4 and TRBJ2-4; 7 positions agree with TRBD1. The CDR3 consists of 13 residues. Looked up from germline, CDR1 is SGHNT and CDR2 is YYREEE (reference sequence). V shed 4 bases and J 14 bases; nucleotides not matched to a gene: 12. In DNA, the CDR3 is TGTGCCAGCAGCAGGGACAGTACGTCCCGTGAGTACTTC. It translates to CASSRDSTSREYF. Full variable domain (outside the CDR3, taken from reference TRBV5-4 and TRBJ2-4): ETGVTQSPTHLIKTRGQQVTLRCSSQSGHNTVSWYQQALGQGPQFIFQYYREEENGRGNFPPRFSGLQFPNYSSELNVNALELDDSALYLCASSRDSTSREYFGAGTRLSVL.

This clone was recorded once. The chain uses TRBV6-1 and TRBJ2-7; D is unclear. The germline V and J ends were trimmed by 0 bases and 0 bases, with 12 bases remaining between them. Germline V gene sequence: CDR1 MNHNS, CDR2 SASEGT. The CDR3 runs to 16 residues. CDR3 amino acids: CASSEALQSTSYEQYF. The CDR3 DNA follows: TGTGCCAGCAGTGAAGCGCTCCAGTCCACCTCCTACGAGCAGTACTTC.

A single count supports this clone. The V and J genes are TRBV7-2 and TRBJ2-7, with a weak D call TRBD1 (6 bases). Per the germline V gene, CDR1 is SGHTA and CDR2 is FQGNSA. Trimming stripped 1 base from V and 1 base from J, with 11 bases between. There are 15 residues in the CDR3. The CDR3 loop is CASSLGRGGSYEQYF. Here the CDR3 DNA reads TGTGCCAGCAGCTTAGGACGAGGGGGATCCTACGAGCAGTACTTC. The full variable domain, in which reference TRBV7-2 and TRBJ2-7 provide the parts outside the CDR3, is GAGVSQSPSNKVTEKGKDVELRCDPISGHTALYWYRQSLGQGLEFLIYFQGNSAPDKSGLPSDRFSAERTGGSVSTLTIQRTQQEDSAVYLCASSLGRGGSYEQYFGPGTRLTVT.

This clone was seen a single time. The rearrangement joins TRBV7-9 to TRBJ2-7; TRBD1 might be the D (6 bases). Germline V gives CDR1 SEHNR, CDR2 FQNEAQ (reference sequence). The CDR3 loop spans 16 amino acids. Trimming cost V 3 bases and J 3 bases, with 18 bases left between them. CDR3 DNA: TGTGCCAGCAGCTTTGGCCAGGGGTTTTTAGACTACGAGCAGTACTTC. Amino acids: CASSFGQGFLDYEQYF.